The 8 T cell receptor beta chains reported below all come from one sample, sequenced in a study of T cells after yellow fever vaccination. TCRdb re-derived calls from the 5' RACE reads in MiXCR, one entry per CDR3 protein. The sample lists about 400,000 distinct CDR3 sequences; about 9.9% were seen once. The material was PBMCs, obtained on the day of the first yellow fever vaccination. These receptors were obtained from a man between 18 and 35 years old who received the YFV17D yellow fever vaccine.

CDR3 amino acids: CSASDRGGTGELFF. The CDR3 bases are TGCAGTGCCTCTGACAGGGGCGGTACCGGGGAGCTGTTTTTT. The rearrangement uses TRBV20-1 and TRBJ2-2; 8 bases match TRBD1. Germline V gene data show CDR1 as DFQATT and CDR2 as SNEGSKA (reference sequence). CDR3 length: 14 residues. V lost 6 bases and J lost 5; bases outside the gene matches: 8.

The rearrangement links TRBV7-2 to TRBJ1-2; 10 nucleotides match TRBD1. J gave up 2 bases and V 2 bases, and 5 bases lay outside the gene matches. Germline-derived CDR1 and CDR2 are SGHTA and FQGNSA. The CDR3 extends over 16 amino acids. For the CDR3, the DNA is TGTGCCAGCAGCTTAATGGGACAGGGGTCAAACTATGGCTACACCTTC. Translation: CASSLMGQGSNYGYTF.

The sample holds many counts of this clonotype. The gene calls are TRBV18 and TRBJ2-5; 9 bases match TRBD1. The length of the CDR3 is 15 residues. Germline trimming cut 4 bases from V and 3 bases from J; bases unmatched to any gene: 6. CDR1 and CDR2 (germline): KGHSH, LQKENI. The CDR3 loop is CASSRRTGEEETQYF. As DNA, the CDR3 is TGTGCCAGCTCACGTCGGACAGGGGAGGAAGAGACCCAGTACTTC. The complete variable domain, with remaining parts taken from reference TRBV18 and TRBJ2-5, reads NAGVMQNPRHLVRRRGQEARLRCSPMKGHSHVYWYRQLPEEGLKFMVYLQKENIIDESGMPKERFSAEFPKEGPSILRIQQVVRGDSAAYFCASSRRTGEEETQYFGPGTRLLVL.

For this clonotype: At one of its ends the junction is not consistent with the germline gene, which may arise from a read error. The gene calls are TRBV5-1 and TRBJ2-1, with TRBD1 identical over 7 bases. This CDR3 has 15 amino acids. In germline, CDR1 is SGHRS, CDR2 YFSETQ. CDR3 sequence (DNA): TGCGCCAGCACTCTAGGGGACAGCTCCTACAATGAGCGGTTCTTC. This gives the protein CASTLGDSSYNERFF.

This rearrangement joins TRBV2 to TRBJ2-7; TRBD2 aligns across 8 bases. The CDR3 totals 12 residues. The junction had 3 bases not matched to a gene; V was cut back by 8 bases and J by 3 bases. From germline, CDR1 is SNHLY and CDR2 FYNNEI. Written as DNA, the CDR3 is TGTGCCAGCGGCGCGGGGGGCTACGAGCAGTACGTC. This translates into CASGAGGYEQYV.

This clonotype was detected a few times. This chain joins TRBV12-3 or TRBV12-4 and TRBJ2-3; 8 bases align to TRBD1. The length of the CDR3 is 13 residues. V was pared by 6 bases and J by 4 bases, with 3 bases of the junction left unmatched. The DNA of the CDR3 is TGTGCCAGCAGAGGACAGGGCGCAGATACGCAGTATTTT. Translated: CASRGQGADTQYF.

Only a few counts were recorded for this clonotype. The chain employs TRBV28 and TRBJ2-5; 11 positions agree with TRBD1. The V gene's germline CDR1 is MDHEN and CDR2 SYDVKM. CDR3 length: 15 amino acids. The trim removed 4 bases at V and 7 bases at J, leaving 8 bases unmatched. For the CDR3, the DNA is TGTGCCAGCAGTTCCCAGGACAGGGGGCGCGGGACCCAGTACTTC. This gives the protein CASSSQDRGRGTQYF. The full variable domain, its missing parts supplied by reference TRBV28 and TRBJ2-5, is DVKVTQSSRYLVKRTGEKVFLECVQDMDHENMFWYRQDPGLGLRLIYFSYDVKMKEKGDIPEGYSVSREKKERFSLILESASTNQTSMYLCASSSQDRGRGTQYFGPGTRLLVL.

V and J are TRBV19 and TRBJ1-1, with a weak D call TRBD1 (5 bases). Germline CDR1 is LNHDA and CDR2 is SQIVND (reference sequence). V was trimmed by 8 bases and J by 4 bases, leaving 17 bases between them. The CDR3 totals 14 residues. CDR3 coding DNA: TGTGCCAGTTGGAGTTTCAGGGTGGGCACTGAAGCTTTCTTT. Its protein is CASWSFRVGTEAFF.